This note documents a single TCR beta chain sequence. Its antigen is not known. Germline V gene data show CDR1 as MNHEY and CDR2 as SVGEGT. This CDR3 spans 15 amino acids. V was trimmed by 5 bases and J by 1 base, leaving 14 bases between them. Profiling relied on immunoSEQ multiplex PCR, and the TCRdb table lists in-frame clones only, not all of them. Among some 110,000 clones listed, about 93% were seen once. The sample comes from a study of T cell responses to AZD1222 COVID-19 vaccine. Regarding the study as a whole: Nearly half of the spike-specific TCRs reportedly recognize variant regions that carry no mutations.

The sequence derives from an adult in good health. The chain recombines TRBV6-2 or TRBV6-3 with TRBJ2-5; possibly TRBD1 or TRBD2 for D (5 bases each). Sequenced here: peripheral blood, sampled on day 0 of AZD1222 vaccination. CDR3 in amino acids: CASSATGRTQETQYF. The CDR3 bases are TGTGCCAGCAGTGCGACGGGACGGACCCAAGAGACCCAGTACTTC.